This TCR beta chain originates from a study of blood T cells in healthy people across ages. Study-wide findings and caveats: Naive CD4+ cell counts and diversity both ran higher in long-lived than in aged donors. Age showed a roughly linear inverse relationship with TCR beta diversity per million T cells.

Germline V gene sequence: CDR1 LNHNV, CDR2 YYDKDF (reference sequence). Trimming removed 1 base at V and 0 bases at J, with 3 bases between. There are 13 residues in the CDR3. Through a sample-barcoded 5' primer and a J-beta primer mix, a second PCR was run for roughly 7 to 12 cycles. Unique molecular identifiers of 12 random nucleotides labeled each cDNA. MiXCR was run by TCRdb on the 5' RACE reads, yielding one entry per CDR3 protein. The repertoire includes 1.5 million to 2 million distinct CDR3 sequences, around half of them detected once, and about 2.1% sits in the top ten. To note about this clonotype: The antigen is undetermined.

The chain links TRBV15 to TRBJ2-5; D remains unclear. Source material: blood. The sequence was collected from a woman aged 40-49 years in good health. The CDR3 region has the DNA TGTGCCACCAGCAGAGCTTACCAAGAGACCCAGTACTTC. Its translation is CATSRAYQETQYF.